Listed below are T cell receptor beta chains from one sample, sequenced in a study of Ad26.COV2.S vaccination and SARS-CoV-2 variants. Sequenced by immunoSEQ multiplex PCR; TCRdb stores in-frame clones only, minus some. The sample has roughly 410,000 clones; roughly 85% are singletons. Sequences were derived from peripheral blood, sampled in a trial of Ad26.COV2.S vaccine versus placebo. The origin of the receptors is a person aged 18-65 years who received the Ad26.COV2.S COVID-19 vaccine or a placebo. Both conserved end residues are part of each CDR3. Fields, in order: CDR3 DNA, CDR3 protein, D gene, clone size, CDR3 length, J gene, V gene. D genes are given only for firm matches. For some rows the clone size is stated as once, few or many, or as a class when expanded; others skip it.

CDR3nt: TGCGCCAGCAGCGCCGCAGAGGGGCGCACTGAAGCTTTCTTT
CDR3aa: CASSAAEGRTEAFF
d_gene: .
abundance: few
len: 14
j_gene: TRBJ1-1
v_gene: TRBV5-1

CDR3nt: TGTGCCAGCAGCTTAAAGGGGGGACCTTACCAATCTGGCTACACCTTC
CDR3aa: CASSLKGGPYQSGYTF
d_gene: .
abundance: .
len: 16
j_gene: TRBJ1-2
v_gene: TRBV7-3

CDR3nt: TGTGCCAGCAGCTTAACGTACTCTGGGGCCAACGTCCTGACTTTC
CDR3aa: CASSLTYSGANVLTF
d_gene: .
abundance: .
len: 15
j_gene: TRBJ2-6
v_gene: TRBV7-3

CDR3nt: TGTGCCACCAGTGAGAGCGGCTTAGAGACCCAGTACTTC
CDR3aa: CATSESGLETQYF
d_gene: .
abundance: once
len: 13
j_gene: TRBJ2-5
v_gene: TRBV24-1

CDR3nt: TGTGCCTCAGGCGGGAGCTCCTACGAGCAGTACTTC
CDR3aa: CASGGSSYEQYF
d_gene: TRBD2
abundance: .
len: 12
j_gene: TRBJ2-7
v_gene: TRBV6-5

CDR3nt: TGTGCCAGCAGTTTCTTAGGGGGGGCTGAAGCTTTCTTT
CDR3aa: CASSFLGGAEAFF
d_gene: .
abundance: .
len: 13
j_gene: TRBJ1-1
v_gene: TRBV27

CDR3nt: TGTGCCAGCAGCCTCGGGACTAGCGGACAAGAGACCCAGTACTTC
CDR3aa: CASSLGTSGQETQYF
d_gene: TRBD2
abundance: .
len: 15
j_gene: TRBJ2-5
v_gene: TRBV7-3

CDR3nt: TGTGCCAGCAAGGGACAGGGGATTAATCAGCCCCAGCATTTT
CDR3aa: CASKGQGINQPQHF
d_gene: TRBD1
abundance: .
len: 14
j_gene: TRBJ1-5
v_gene: TRBV4-2

CDR3nt: TGCGCCAGCAGCTTGGCCGGGTCGGAGACCCAGTACTTC
CDR3aa: CASSLAGSETQYF
d_gene: .
abundance: .
len: 13
j_gene: TRBJ2-5
v_gene: TRBV5-1

CDR3nt: TGTGCCAGCAGCGTTCATGGGACAGGTCTGATTGACGAGCAGTACTTC
CDR3aa: CASSVHGTGLIDEQYF
d_gene: TRBD1
abundance: .
len: 16
j_gene: TRBJ2-7
v_gene: TRBV9

CDR3nt: TGTGCCAGCAGTTTCTCCGTCGAGCAGTACTTC
CDR3aa: CASSFSVEQYF
d_gene: .
abundance: .
len: 11
j_gene: TRBJ2-7
v_gene: TRBV12-3/TRBV12-4

CDR3nt: TGTGCCACCAGCAGAGTACAAGAACAAGGCGAGCAGTACTTC
CDR3aa: CATSRVQEQGEQYF
d_gene: .
abundance: many
len: 14
j_gene: TRBJ2-7
v_gene: TRBV15

CDR3nt: TGCAGCGTTGTTGGAGGACAGGACTATGGCTACACCTTC
CDR3aa: CSVVGGQDYGYTF
d_gene: TRBD1
abundance: .
len: 13
j_gene: TRBJ1-2
v_gene: TRBV29-1

CDR3nt: TGCACCAGCAGCCGAAAGTGGGAGCTGGGGCCGAGCGGCTACGAGCAGTACTTC
CDR3aa: CTSSRKWELGPSGYEQYF
d_gene: .
abundance: .
len: 18
j_gene: TRBJ2-7
v_gene: TRBV1

CDR3nt: TGTGCCACCAGCAGAGCCCCCGGGGGGCGCGCAGATACGCAGTATTTT
CDR3aa: CATSRAPGGRADTQYF
d_gene: .
abundance: .
len: 16
j_gene: TRBJ2-3
v_gene: TRBV15

CDR3nt: TGTGCCAGCAGCTTGGGGGCGGTAGACACTGAAGCTTTCTTT
CDR3aa: CASSLGAVDTEAFF
d_gene: .
abundance: .
len: 14
j_gene: TRBJ1-1
v_gene: TRBV5-4

CDR3nt: TGTGCCAGCAGCCGCGGACAGGGGGGTCAGCCCCAGCATTTT
CDR3aa: CASSRGQGGQPQHF
d_gene: TRBD1
abundance: .
len: 14
j_gene: TRBJ1-5
v_gene: TRBV5-4

CDR3nt: TGTGCCAGCAGGGACAGGGGGTGGAGCACTGAAGCTTTCTTT
CDR3aa: CASRDRGWSTEAFF
d_gene: TRBD1
abundance: .
len: 14
j_gene: TRBJ1-1
v_gene: TRBV6-5

CDR3nt: TGTGCCAGCTCACCAGGGGTAATAACTAATGAAAAACTGTTTTTT
CDR3aa: CASSPGVITNEKLFF
d_gene: .
abundance: .
len: 15
j_gene: TRBJ1-4
v_gene: TRBV18

CDR3nt: TGTGCCAGCACCCTCTGGGAGGGTAATGAAAAACTGTTTTTT
CDR3aa: CASTLWEGNEKLFF
d_gene: .
abundance: once
len: 14
j_gene: TRBJ1-4
v_gene: TRBV6-5

CDR3nt: TGTGCCAGCAGCCAAGACCATTCTACGCCTTTGGCTGAAGCTTTCTTT
CDR3aa: CASSQDHSTPLAEAFF
d_gene: .
abundance: few
len: 16
j_gene: TRBJ1-1
v_gene: TRBV3-1/TRBV3-2

CDR3nt: TGTGCCAGCAGACGGACAGGGTCGGGCTATGGCTACACCTTC
CDR3aa: CASRRTGSGYGYTF
d_gene: TRBD1
abundance: .
len: 14
j_gene: TRBJ1-2
v_gene: TRBV7-2

CDR3nt: TGTGCCAGCAGATCAAGCGGGGGACGGGAGCAGTACTTC
CDR3aa: CASRSSGGREQYF
d_gene: TRBD2
abundance: .
len: 13
j_gene: TRBJ2-7
v_gene: TRBV12-3/TRBV12-4

CDR3nt: TGTGCCAGCAGCTTAAAACGGGAGAACACCGGGGAGCTGTTTTTT
CDR3aa: CASSLKRENTGELFF
d_gene: .
abundance: .
len: 15
j_gene: TRBJ2-2
v_gene: TRBV7-9

CDR3nt: TGTGCCAGTAGTATTGGAGCCTCCTTCACAGATACGCAGTATTTT
CDR3aa: CASSIGASFTDTQYF
d_gene: .
abundance: .
len: 15
j_gene: TRBJ2-3
v_gene: TRBV19

CDR3nt: TGTGCCAGCAGCCGAAATACCGACAGGGGACATGGCTACACCTTC
CDR3aa: CASSRNTDRGHGYTF
d_gene: TRBD1
abundance: .
len: 15
j_gene: TRBJ1-2
v_gene: TRBV4-2

CDR3nt: TGTGCCAGCTACGGCGGGACAGGGGCTTTC
CDR3aa: CASYGGTGAF
d_gene: TRBD1
abundance: once
len: 10
j_gene: TRBJ2-6
v_gene: TRBV6-5

CDR3nt: TGTGCCTGGAGTGCTCTGGCTTCTAGCTCCTACGAGCAGTACTTC
CDR3aa: CAWSALASSSYEQYF
d_gene: .
abundance: .
len: 15
j_gene: TRBJ2-7
v_gene: TRBV30

CDR3nt: TGTGCCAGCCAGGGGGTGAGGGCTTTCTTT
CDR3aa: CASQGVRAFF
d_gene: TRBD1
abundance: few
len: 10
j_gene: TRBJ1-1
v_gene: TRBV6-5

CDR3nt: TGTGCCAGCAGTCTTAGGGGGGCCAGTACAGATACGCAGTATTTT
CDR3aa: CASSLRGASTDTQYF
d_gene: .
abundance: .
len: 15
j_gene: TRBJ2-3
v_gene: TRBV7-3

CDR3nt: TGTGCCAGCAGCTCACAACCGGGACTAGCGGGAACTGGGGCCAACGTCCTGACTTTC
CDR3aa: CASSSQPGLAGTGANVLTF
d_gene: TRBD2
abundance: .
len: 19
j_gene: TRBJ2-6
v_gene: TRBV7-3

CDR3nt: TGCGCCAGCAGTCGGGGAAATTCCAATGAAAAACTGTTTTTT
CDR3aa: CASSRGNSNEKLFF
d_gene: .
abundance: few
len: 14
j_gene: TRBJ1-4
v_gene: TRBV23-1

CDR3nt: TGTGCCAGCAGCCTCACCGGGACGGCGAGGGGTCAGCCCCAGCATTTT
CDR3aa: CASSLTGTARGQPQHF
d_gene: .
abundance: .
len: 16
j_gene: TRBJ1-5
v_gene: TRBV7-2

CDR3nt: TGTGCCAGTCTACTGACAGCGCTTAACTATGGCTACACCTTC
CDR3aa: CASLLTALNYGYTF
d_gene: .
abundance: .
len: 14
j_gene: TRBJ1-2
v_gene: TRBV6-5

CDR3nt: TGCGCCAGCAGCTTGGAATGGGGGACTCGTAGCTTT
CDR3aa: CASSLEWGTRSF
d_gene: .
abundance: .
len: 12
j_gene: TRBJ1-1
v_gene: TRBV5-1

CDR3nt: TGCGCCAGCAGAATAGGACGGAAGAATTCACCCCTCCACTTT
CDR3aa: CASRIGRKNSPLHF
d_gene: .
abundance: few
len: 14
j_gene: TRBJ1-6
v_gene: TRBV5-1

CDR3nt: TGTGCCAGCTCACCTCAGGGGACTGATTCACCCCTCCACTTT
CDR3aa: CASSPQGTDSPLHF
d_gene: .
abundance: .
len: 14
j_gene: TRBJ1-6
v_gene: TRBV18

CDR3nt: TGTGCCTGGAGTGAAGTTCGGGGTAGTCGGGAAAAACTGTTTTTT
CDR3aa: CAWSEVRGSREKLFF
d_gene: .
abundance: once
len: 15
j_gene: TRBJ1-4
v_gene: TRBV30

CDR3nt: TGCAGCGTTGCCCCCGGAGGAGACTATGGCTACACCTTC
CDR3aa: CSVAPGGDYGYTF
d_gene: .
abundance: .
len: 13
j_gene: TRBJ1-2
v_gene: TRBV29-1

CDR3nt: TGCGCCAGCAGCTTTCAAGTATCCTACGAGCAGTACTTC
CDR3aa: CASSFQVSYEQYF
d_gene: .
abundance: .
len: 13
j_gene: TRBJ2-7
v_gene: TRBV5-1

CDR3nt: TGTGCCAGCAGTTATTCCCGGACAGGGGAAGGCTACACCTTC
CDR3aa: CASSYSRTGEGYTF
d_gene: TRBD1
abundance: .
len: 14
j_gene: TRBJ1-2
v_gene: TRBV27

CDR3nt: TGTGCCATCAGTGAAGAGGTTCTTTTAAGGACTCAGCCCCAGCATTTT
CDR3aa: CAISEEVLLRTQPQHF
d_gene: .
abundance: .
len: 16
j_gene: TRBJ1-5
v_gene: TRBV10-3

CDR3nt: TGTGCCAGCACCTACGTAGCGGGGGGGCACAATGAGCAGTTCTTC
CDR3aa: CASTYVAGGHNEQFF
d_gene: TRBD2
abundance: .
len: 15
j_gene: TRBJ2-1
v_gene: TRBV7-2

CDR3nt: TGCAGTGCTAGTTCCGGGGACGCAGGGCCCTACGAGCAGTACTTC
CDR3aa: CSASSGDAGPYEQYF
d_gene: .
abundance: few
len: 15
j_gene: TRBJ2-7
v_gene: TRBV20-1

CDR3nt: TGTGCCAGTAGTATTGCCCAGGGTCGTACTGAAGCTTTCTTT
CDR3aa: CASSIAQGRTEAFF
d_gene: .
abundance: .
len: 14
j_gene: TRBJ1-1
v_gene: TRBV19

CDR3nt: TGCAGCGCCCGACACGCGGAAGCTTTCTTT
CDR3aa: CSARHAEAFF
d_gene: .
abundance: .
len: 10
j_gene: TRBJ1-1
v_gene: TRBV29-1

CDR3nt: TGTGCCAGCAGCTTGGTCGGGCCTAACTATGGCTACACCTTC
CDR3aa: CASSLVGPNYGYTF
d_gene: .
abundance: .
len: 14
j_gene: TRBJ1-2
v_gene: TRBV5-4

CDR3nt: TGTGCCAGCAGTGTCTCACTGGGGCCGGAGACCCAGTACTTC
CDR3aa: CASSVSLGPETQYF
d_gene: .
abundance: .
len: 14
j_gene: TRBJ2-5
v_gene: TRBV5-4

CDR3nt: TGCGCCAGCAGCTTTCTGACGACTAGCATAAATGAGCAGTTCTTC
CDR3aa: CASSFLTTSINEQFF
d_gene: TRBD2
abundance: .
len: 15
j_gene: TRBJ2-1
v_gene: TRBV5-1

CDR3nt: TGTGCCAGCTCACCAATCAGGGTGAGGTACACTGAAGCTTTCTTT
CDR3aa: CASSPIRVRYTEAFF
d_gene: .
abundance: few
len: 15
j_gene: TRBJ1-1
v_gene: TRBV18

CDR3nt: TGCGCCAGCAGCTTCGCACAGGCCCCAGCGAACACTGAAGCTTTCTTT
CDR3aa: CASSFAQAPANTEAFF
d_gene: .
abundance: .
len: 16
j_gene: TRBJ1-1
v_gene: TRBV5-1

CDR3nt: TGTGCCAGCAGCCCCCGGGTACGCTACAATGAGCAGTTCTTC
CDR3aa: CASSPRVRYNEQFF
d_gene: .
abundance: .
len: 14
j_gene: TRBJ2-1
v_gene: TRBV11-2

CDR3nt: TGTGCCACCAGCAGAGGCAGCCAAGAGACCCAGTACTTC
CDR3aa: CATSRGSQETQYF
d_gene: .
abundance: .
len: 13
j_gene: TRBJ2-5
v_gene: TRBV15

CDR3nt: TGTGCCACCAGCAGAGATCCACAGTTGAAATGGAGCAATCAGCCCCAGCATTTT
CDR3aa: CATSRDPQLKWSNQPQHF
d_gene: .
abundance: .
len: 18
j_gene: TRBJ1-5
v_gene: TRBV15

CDR3nt: TGTGCCACCAGCAGAGATACCCCCGAAGCTTTCTTT
CDR3aa: CATSRDTPEAFF
d_gene: .
abundance: .
len: 12
j_gene: TRBJ1-1
v_gene: TRBV15

CDR3nt: TGTGCCAGTAGTATAAGGGACAGCCCCCCGAACACTGAAGCTTTCTTT
CDR3aa: CASSIRDSPPNTEAFF
d_gene: TRBD1
abundance: .
len: 16
j_gene: TRBJ1-1
v_gene: TRBV19

CDR3nt: TGCGCCAGCAGTGGAGCGGGAGGTCTCTCCTACGAGCAGTACTTC
CDR3aa: CASSGAGGLSYEQYF
d_gene: TRBD2
abundance: once
len: 15
j_gene: TRBJ2-7
v_gene: TRBV10-1

CDR3nt: TGTGCCAGCAGTGAACCCTACAGGGGGGAGCTGTTTTTT
CDR3aa: CASSEPYRGELFF
d_gene: .
abundance: .
len: 13
j_gene: TRBJ2-2
v_gene: TRBV6-1

CDR3nt: TGCAGCGTTGCCTTCCCACAGGGGAACACCATATATTTT
CDR3aa: CSVAFPQGNTIYF
d_gene: TRBD1
abundance: .
len: 13
j_gene: TRBJ1-3
v_gene: TRBV29-1

CDR3nt: TGTGCCAGCAGTAGTAACCCCCCTCAGCCCCAGCATTTT
CDR3aa: CASSSNPPQPQHF
d_gene: .
abundance: .
len: 13
j_gene: TRBJ1-5
v_gene: TRBV27